The next 10 T cell receptor beta chains were all read from a single sample in a study of T cell repertoires in cytomegalovirus infection. TCRdb recomputed calls from the reads with MiXCR, one row per CDR3 protein. The sample has about a million distinct CDR3 sequences; approximately 31% are singletons. These receptors have no identified antigens. The sequencing used cultured CD8+ T cells from PBMCs, collected from culture after CMV antigen stimulation. The source is a human donor in good health (CMV status not recorded). Some clones in this sample may be carry-over from other donors' samples.

The chain employs TRBV5-1 and TRBJ2-7; the D gene could be TRBD1 or TRBD2 (5 bases each). In germline, CDR1 is SGHRS, CDR2 YFSETQ. This CDR3 has 17 amino acids. V was cut by 4 bases and J by 0 bases, with 20 bases left in between. CDR3 coding DNA: TGCGCCAGCAGCCTGATACCCAATGAAGGGACCTCCTACGAGCAGTACTTC. Its protein product is CASSLIPNEGTSYEQYF. Variable domain in full (rest from reference TRBV5-1 and TRBJ2-7): KAGVTQTPRYLIKTRGQQVTLSCSPISGHRSVSWYQQTPGQGLQFLFEYFSETQRNKGNFPGRFSGRQFSNSRSEMNVSTLELGDSALYLCASSLIPNEGTSYEQYFGPGTRLTVT.

This clonotype was detected a few times. The chain couples TRBV19 to TRBJ1-5; 8 bases line up with TRBD1. CDR1 is LNHDA, CDR2 SQIVND, per germline (reference sequence). The CDR3 has 19 residues. The ends lost 3 bases at V and 4 bases at J; junction bases unmatched: 17. CDR3 DNA sequence: TGTGCCAGTAGTATCGGCCAGGGGGCGAATCGGGAGGGAAATCAGCCCCAGCATTTT. Translation gives CASSIGQGANREGNQPQHF.

This clonotype was observed a few times. The chain combines TRBV6-5 with TRBJ2-5, with D perhaps TRBD1 or TRBD2 (5 bases each). The germline CDR1 and CDR2 sequences are MNHEY and SVGAGI. This CDR3 is built from 14 residues. Trimming stripped 6 bases from V and 1 base from J, with 12 bases between. The CDR3 protein is CASSPGPIQETQYF. The DNA of the CDR3 is TGTGCCAGCAGCCCGGGGCCGATCCAAGAGACCCAGTACTTC.

Only a few counts were recorded for this clonotype. This chain connects TRBV7-2 to TRBJ2-7; 11 bases line up with TRBD2. This CDR3 has 15 amino acids. In germline, CDR1 is SGHTA, CDR2 FQGNSA. The ends lost 4 bases at V and 8 bases at J; junction bases unmatched: 10. The CDR3 DNA sequence: TGTGCCAGCAGCTCTAGCGGGGGGACCCTCTTGCAGCAGTACTTC. It translates to CASSSSGGTLLQQYF.

The table lists this clonotype with a few counts. The J gene is TRBJ2-1, the V gene TRBV15, with 10 bases aligning to TRBD2. V shed 7 bases and J 6 bases; nucleotides not matched to a gene: 9. CDR1 is LNHNV and CDR2 is YYDKDF in the germline V gene (reference sequence). CDR3 size: 15 residues. The CDR3 DNA sequence: TGTGCCACCAAAAGCGATACTAGCGGGATCAATGAGCAGTTCTTC. Its translation is CATKSDTSGINEQFF.

Here the CDR3 DNA reads TGTGCCAGCAGCCCCCCCAGCGGGGGCTTGTACGAGCAGTACGTC. It codes for CASSPPSGGLYEQYV. V usage is TRBV6-2 or TRBV6-3 and J usage is TRBJ2-7, with TRBD2 matching 8 bases. V lost 6 bases and J lost 4; bases outside the gene matches: 11. This CDR3 has 15 amino acids. The germline CDR1 and CDR2 sequences are MNHEY and SVGEGT.

This clonotype was detected ten times or more. The chain employs TRBV14 and TRBJ2-2, with 8 bases matching TRBD1. V was clipped by 3 bases and J by 6 bases; unmatched bases: 9. CDR1 and CDR2 (germline): SGHDN, FVKESK. This CDR3 has 16 amino acids. CDR3 bases: TGTGCCAGCAGCCAGTGGCGGACAGGGAAACCCGGGGAGCTGTTTTTT. Residues: CASSQWRTGKPGELFF.

This clonotype was counted between two and nine times. J is TRBJ1-1 and V is TRBV5-6; D unresolved. The V gene lost 5 bases and the J gene lost 1 base, with 9 bases spanning the gap. Germline CDR1 and CDR2: SGHDT and YYEEEE. The CDR3 has 13 amino acids. The chain's CDR3 is CASSPPWNTEAFF. In DNA form, the CDR3 reads TGTGCCAGCAGTCCCCCCTGGAACACTGAAGCTTTCTTT.

This clonotype was recorded at least ten times. V and J are TRBV7-9 and TRBJ2-7; 7 bases match TRBD1. After removal of 1 base from V and 5 bases from J, the junction contained 8 bases not matched to a gene. The CDR3 runs to 15 residues. Germline V gene lookup returns CDR1 SEHNR and CDR2 FQNEAQ (reference sequence). In DNA, the CDR3 is TGTGCCAGCAGCTTAGTGGGACAGCCTCCTAACGAGCAGTACTTC. Translated, it gives CASSLVGQPPNEQYF.

The CDR3, as DNA: TGTGCCAGCAGCTTTACTCTGTACCAAGAGACCCAGTACTTC. Translating gives CASSFTLYQETQYF. The J gene is TRBJ2-5, the V gene TRBV7-9; D not certain. Trimming left V 3 bases short and J 0 bases short, with 8 bases between. Germline V CDR1 and CDR2: SEHNR, FQNEAQ (reference sequence). The CDR3 has 14 amino acids.